This section outlines one T cell receptor beta chain sequence together with its context. The data derive from a study of blood T cell repertoires in COVID-19. Overall study context: Sources were T cells, B-cell-depleted T cells, or PBMCs; the material itself was cDNA or gDNA.

Those enrolled in Seattle joined during active infection and were followed longitudinally afterward. As handled by the study authors: Reference gene primer amplification gave estimated nucleated cell counts. Repertoires were generated with immunoSEQ multiplex PCR, while TCRdb's copy carries only in-frame clones and drops some. Clonal size and the V and J genes are those of that table, whereas D and trimming came from the DNA. The table lists roughly 350,000 clones, about 87% of them singletons. The germline V gene encodes CDR1 SQVTM and CDR2 ANQGSEA. The CDR3 length is 15 residues. V dropped 4 bases and J dropped 6 bases, with 19 bases sitting between them.

The sequencing input was peripheral blood. The clonotype was recovered from a woman in her 30s with COVID-19, enrolled during active disease. V is TRBV29-1 and J is TRBJ2-1; D is unclear. The CDR3 spells CSVVPAAGKPNEQFF. The CDR3 DNA sequence: TGCAGCGTTGTACCGGCAGCAGGTAAACCCAATGAGCAGTTCTTC.